This TCR beta chain was recorded in a study of T cell clones after liver transplantation. Concerning this clone: As yet, its antigen is unknown.

Study results and caveats: Compared with third party-reactive sequences, donor-reactive ones declined more, independent of withdrawal success.

The V gene lost 0 bases and the J gene lost 1 base, with 13 bases spanning the gap. The CDR3 loop spans 17 amino acids. Germline CDR1 reads SGDLS; CDR2 reads YYNGEE. Assay: immunoSEQ multiplex PCR; the TCRdb copy retains only in-frame clones and omits some. The sample lists fewer than 110,000 clones; around 80% were seen once. The source of this sequence is a human patient who received a liver transplant. Some T cells may possibly be graft donor cells. The chain uses TRBV9 and TRBJ2-2; D is uncertain. The sample was CD4+ T cells from blood, taken around 49 months after liver transplant. This chain's CDR3 is CASSVGNWAVNTGELFF. CDR3 DNA: TGTGCCAGCAGCGTAGGAAATTGGGCAGTGAACACCGGGGAGCTGTTTTTT.